This T cell receptor beta chain was documented in a study of blood T cell repertoires in COVID-19. Study-level information: The United States, Italy and Spain provided the acute and convalescent COVID-19 samples. The analysed material was cDNA or gDNA that came from T cells, B-cell-depleted T cells, or PBMCs.

CDR1 MNHEY and CDR2 SMNVEV come from the germline V gene (reference sequence). The CDR3 length is 17 residues. After removal of 5 bases from V and 6 bases from J, the junction contained 13 bases not matched to a gene. Original handling: Using reference gene primer amplification, nucleated cell counts were estimated. Assay: immunoSEQ multiplex PCR; the TCRdb copy retains only in-frame clones and omits some. The V and J calls and clone size were taken over from that table, and D and trimming were inferred from the DNA. The table shows around 160,000 clones, with approximately 91% occurring only once. The receptor was derived from a human donor in a cohort sampled during active COVID-19. The rearrangement joins TRBV27 to TRBJ2-2, with 9 bases identical to TRBD1. Sequencing used peripheral blood. The CDR3 region has the DNA TGTGCCAGCAGTCTTACAGGGGGCGCGGGCTTGGCCGGGGAGCTGTTTTTT. Translated, it gives CASSLTGGAGLAGELFF.